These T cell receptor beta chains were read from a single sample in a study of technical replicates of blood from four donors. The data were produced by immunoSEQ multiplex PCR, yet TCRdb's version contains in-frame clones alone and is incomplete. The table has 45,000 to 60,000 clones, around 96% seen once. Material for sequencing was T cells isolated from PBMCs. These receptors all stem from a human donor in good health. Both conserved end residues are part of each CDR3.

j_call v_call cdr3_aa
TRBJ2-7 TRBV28 CASSSRTSPPEQYF
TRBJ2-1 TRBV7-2 CASSLNAAGTGNEQFF
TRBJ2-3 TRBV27 CASFSDTQYF
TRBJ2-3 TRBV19 CASSKPTGSTDTQYF
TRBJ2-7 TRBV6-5 CASSYSGRGLEQYF
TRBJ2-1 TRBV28 CASSLSRGYNEQFF
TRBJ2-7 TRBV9 CASSVTSTGQGTYEQYF
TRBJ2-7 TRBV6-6 CASSWGLAGTYEQYF
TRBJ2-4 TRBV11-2 CASSLEAGLDIQYF
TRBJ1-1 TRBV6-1 CASSVPGNTEAFF
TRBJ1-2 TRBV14 CASSQEWVGVYGYTF
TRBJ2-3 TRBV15 CATSEDSTDTQYF
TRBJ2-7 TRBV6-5 CASSQMTGNYEQYF
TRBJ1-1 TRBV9 CASSVGWGYRGGTEAFF
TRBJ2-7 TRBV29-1 CSVEAQTSGSSYEQYF
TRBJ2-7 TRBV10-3 CAISSPRGGRASEEQYF
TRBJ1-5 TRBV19 CASSPGQGHQPQHF
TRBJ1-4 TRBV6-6 CASFPDSNEKLFF
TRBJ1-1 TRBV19 CASSIAELDTEAFF
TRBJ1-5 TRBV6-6 CASRKPSDQPQHF
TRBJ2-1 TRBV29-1 CSVTGGLAGNEQFF
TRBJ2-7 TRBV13 CASSYSGGTYEQYF
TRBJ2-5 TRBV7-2 CASSYRDRGIRETQYF
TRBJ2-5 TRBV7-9 CASSLGGLAETQYF
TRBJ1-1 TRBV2 CASSGWGDAGNTEAFF
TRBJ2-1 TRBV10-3 CAIRDPGTSGSGEQFF
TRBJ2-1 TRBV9 CASSYSGNNEQFF
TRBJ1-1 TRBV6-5 CASSYHPGTTEAFF
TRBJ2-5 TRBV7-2 CASSLGRETQYF
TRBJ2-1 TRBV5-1 CASSGTSGRDNEQFF
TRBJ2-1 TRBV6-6 CASSYVRGGEQFF
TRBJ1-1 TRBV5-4 CASSQGGGTEAFF
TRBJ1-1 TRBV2 CASSGDRGSTEAFF
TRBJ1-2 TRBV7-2 CASSRDRSNYGYTF
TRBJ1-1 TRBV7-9 CASSLYPENTEAFF
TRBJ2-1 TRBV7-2 CASSLGLADNEQFF
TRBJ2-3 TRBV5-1 CASSLVGQGAPDTQYF
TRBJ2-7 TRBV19 CASSYYRNPYEQYF
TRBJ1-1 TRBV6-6 CASSLMGEGKDTEAFF
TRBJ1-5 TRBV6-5 CASSYSSGGGNQPQHF
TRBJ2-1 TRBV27 CASSLRTSGSKNEQFF
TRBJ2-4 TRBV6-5 CASSSLAVVGNIQYF
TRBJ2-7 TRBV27 CASSFSDSSYEQYF
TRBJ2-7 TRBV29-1 CSVGTTYEQYF
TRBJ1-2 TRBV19 CASSRGQSGYTF
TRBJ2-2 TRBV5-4 CASSSGLAGNTGELFF
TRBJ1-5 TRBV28 CASSYGGANNQPQHF
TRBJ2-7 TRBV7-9 CASSAAGAYEQYF
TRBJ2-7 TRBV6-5 CASSYSLAGPYEQYF
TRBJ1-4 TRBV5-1 CASSLAYRQVTNEKLFF